The T cell receptor beta chain described here comes from a study of cytomegalovirus exposure and HLA in healthy donors. Germline loops: CDR1 SGDLS, CDR2 YYNGEE. The V gene end was trimmed by 0 bases and the J gene end by 2 bases; junction bases not matched to a gene: 10. CDR3 length: 19 amino acids. Concerning this clone itself: Its antigen is undetermined.

It was with 60 Vbeta and 13 Jbeta primers that the PCR ran. Data came from immunoSEQ multiplex PCR; TCRdb stores just in-frame clones and leaves some out. The sample includes about 200,000 clones, approximately 78% of them seen just once. The study, taken as a whole, reports: Segments of the TCR beta V type were, in most cases, productive about 87% or about 30% of the time in an earlier analysis. A classifier reportedly called cytomegalovirus status with high sensitivity and specificity.

As for the donors, each was a healthy bone marrow donor. The material sequenced was PBMCs. This clonotype was sampled from a woman aged 45-60 years in good health and CMV-seropositive. This rearrangement joins TRBV9 to TRBJ2-6, with 8 bases that match TRBD1. CDR3 sequence (DNA): TGTGCCAGCAGCGTAGCTAACCCGCAGGGGGCGGCTGGGGCCAACGTCCTGACTTTC. Translation gives CASSVANPQGAAGANVLTF. Based on the CDR3 plus reference TRBV9 and TRBJ2-6, the full variable domain is DSGVTQTPKHLITATGQRVTLRCSPRSGDLSVYWYQQSLDQGLQFLIQYYNGEERAKGNILERFSAQQFPDLHSELNLSSLELGDSALYFCASSVANPQGAAGANVLTFGAGSRLTVL.